The TCR beta chain under discussion was sequenced for a study of cytomegalovirus exposure and HLA in healthy donors. J was trimmed by 15 bases and V by 4 bases; bases with no gene match: 13. CDR3 size: 16 residues. Per the germline V gene, CDR1 is SGHDT and CDR2 is YYEEEE. Profiling relied on immunoSEQ multiplex PCR, and the TCRdb table lists in-frame clones only, not all of them. The sample records 100,000 to 150,000 clones, roughly 89% being singletons. The clonotype was recovered from a woman between 18 and 29 years old in good health and CMV-seronegative. The gene calls are TRBV5-6 and TRBJ2-1, with TRBD2 identical over 16 bases. Material for sequencing was PBMCs. This chain's CDR3 is CASSLAGTSGRAEAFF. CDR3 nucleotide sequence: TGTGCCAGCAGCCTAGCCGGGACTAGCGGGAGGGCCGAGGCGTTCTTC.